A selection of T cell receptor beta chains follows, all from one sample in a study of blood T cell repertoires in COVID-19. Clones were sequenced by immunoSEQ multiplex PCR, and TCRdb holds only the in-frame ones, with some missing. Here the sample spans 30,000 to 35,000 clones, roughly 90% being singletons. Sequencing was performed on peripheral blood. The receptors originated from a human donor in a cohort sampled during active COVID-19. CDR3s include the opening cysteine and the closing phenylalanine or tryptophan. Each record gives: CDR3 protein, CDR3 DNA, V gene, J gene, D gene, clone size. D genes are given only for firm matches. The size of a clone is reported for some rows only, either as once, few or many, or as a class for expanded clones.

CASSIDRDYYGYTF	TGTGCCAGCAGTATCGACAGGGATTACTATGGCTACACCTTC	TRBV28	TRBJ1-2	TRBD1	-
CASSEVENTEAFF	TGTGCCAGCAGTGAAGTAGAGAACACTGAAGCTTTCTTT	TRBV6-1	TRBJ1-1	-	-
CASSQTSATDTQYF	TGTGCCAGCAGTCAGACTAGCGCGACAGATACGCAGTATTTT	TRBV11-2	TRBJ2-3	TRBD2	-
CASGRENTGELFF	TGTGCCAGCGGGAGGGAAAACACCGGGGAGCTGTTTTTT	TRBV28	TRBJ2-2	TRBD2	-
CASSLQGSSNQPQHF	TGTGCCAGCAGCCTCCAGGGGAGTAGCAATCAGCCCCAGCATTTT	TRBV5-6	TRBJ1-5	-	-
CASSLGTGAIQETQYF	TGCGCCAGCAGCTTGGGGACAGGGGCGATCCAAGAGACCCAGTACTTC	TRBV5-1	TRBJ2-5	TRBD1	-
CASSNDRAPEQYF	TGCGCCAGCAGCAACGACAGGGCCCCCGAGCAGTACTTC	TRBV5-1	TRBJ2-7	TRBD1	-
CASSIRTRGTEAFF	TGTGCCAGCAGCATAAGGACAAGGGGTACTGAAGCTTTCTTT	TRBV5-4	TRBJ1-1	-	-
CASSEGRKARGYTF	TGTGCCAGCAGTGAAGGCAGGAAGGCCCGCGGCTACACCTTC	TRBV6-1	TRBJ1-2	-	-
CAWRPGLNTEAFF	TGTGCCTGGAGGCCCGGGTTGAACACTGAAGCTTTCTTT	TRBV30	TRBJ1-1	-	-
CASSSQGAGTEAFF	TGTGCCAGCAGCTCCCAGGGGGCAGGCACTGAAGCTTTCTTT	TRBV11-3	TRBJ1-1	TRBD1	-
CASSQPGLTGNEAFF	TGCGCCAGCAGCCAACCCGGCCTGACAGGGAATGAAGCTTTCTTT	TRBV4-1	TRBJ1-1	TRBD1	-
CASSSSKGLAQYF	TGTGCCAGCAGCTCCTCTAAGGGGCTGGCGCAGTATTTT	TRBV7-3	TRBJ2-3	-	once
CAWRGGARYEQYF	TGTGCCTGGAGAGGGGGTGCCCGCTACGAGCAGTACTTC	TRBV30	TRBJ2-7	-	once
CATSSPRGNYGYTF	TGTGCCACCAGCAGCCCCAGGGGGAACTATGGCTACACCTTC	TRBV15	TRBJ1-2	TRBD1	-
CASSFSYSAETQYF	TGCGCCAGCAGCTTCTCCTACTCCGCTGAGACCCAGTACTTC	TRBV5-1	TRBJ2-5	-	once
CASSIPPGRKLSYGYTF	TGTGCCAGTAGTATACCCCCTGGGAGGAAACTCAGCTATGGCTACACCTTC	TRBV19	TRBJ1-2	-	once
CASSLQGSSYNSPLHF	TGTGCCAGCAGCTTACAGGGCAGCTCCTATAATTCACCCCTCCACTTT	TRBV7-3	TRBJ1-6	-	-
CAWGIQGNTEAFF	TGTGCCTGGGGGATACAGGGGAACACTGAAGCTTTCTTT	TRBV30	TRBJ1-1	-	-
CATAGAGDSDNEQFF	TGTGCCACCGCAGGGGCAGGAGACAGCGACAATGAGCAGTTCTTC	TRBV27	TRBJ2-1	-	medium-sized
CSASRQGYEQYF	TGCAGTGCTAGTCGCCAGGGCTACGAGCAGTACTTC	TRBV20-1	TRBJ2-7	-	-
CASSYYRGSPLHF	TGTGCCAGCAGTTACTATAGGGGTTCACCCCTCCACTTT	TRBV6-5	TRBJ1-6	-	-
CASTRGGSNQPQHF	TGTGCCAGCACTAGGGGGGGAAGCAATCAGCCCCAGCATTTT	TRBV28	TRBJ1-5	-	-
CATSDRDSNTGELFF	TGTGCCACCAGCGACCGGGACAGCAACACCGGGGAGCTGTTTTTT	TRBV24-1	TRBJ2-2	TRBD1	-
CSVEQGTYGYTF	TGCAGCGTTGAACAGGGTACCTATGGCTACACCTTC	TRBV29-1	TRBJ1-2	-	-
CATRGLEAAYEQYF	TGTGCCACCCGGGGACTAGAGGCCGCCTACGAGCAGTACTTC	TRBV2	TRBJ2-7	TRBD2	-
CASSLGQRGYGYTF	TGTGCCAGCAGCTTGGGACAACGGGGATATGGCTACACCTTC	TRBV7-9	TRBJ1-2	-	-
CASSLRDPLYEQYF	TGTGCCAGCAGTTTGCGGGACCCCCTCTACGAGCAGTACTTC	TRBV27	TRBJ2-7	-	-
CASSFGTGLMGTEAFF	TGTGCCAGCAGCTTCGGGACAGGGTTGATGGGAACTGAAGCTTTCTTT	TRBV5-6	TRBJ1-1	TRBD1	-
CASSLAGELYNEQFF	TGTGCCAGCAGTTTAGCGGGAGAGCTCTACAATGAGCAGTTCTTC	TRBV27	TRBJ2-1	TRBD2	few
CSVGRAGGPRNEQFF	TGCAGCGTTGGTCGAGCGGGAGGGCCGCGAAATGAGCAGTTCTTC	TRBV29-1	TRBJ2-1	TRBD2	-
CASTMVGGISEAFF	TGTGCCAGCACCATGGTTGGGGGGATCTCTGAAGCTTTCTTT	TRBV28	TRBJ1-1	-	-
CASSLPTYEQYF	TGTGCCAGCAGCTTACCGACATACGAGCAGTACTTC	TRBV5-4	TRBJ2-7	-	-
CANRPRDATNEKLFF	TGCGCCAACAGGCCTCGGGATGCAACTAATGAAAAACTGTTTTTT	TRBV10-1	TRBJ1-4	-	-
CASSNTGATEAFF	TGTGCCAGCAGCAACACAGGGGCTACTGAAGCTTTCTTT	TRBV12-3/TRBV12-4	TRBJ1-1	TRBD1	-